This TCR beta chain derives from a study of shared T cell receptors in the human thymus. TCRdb keeps only in-frame clones here, not all; method: immunoSEQ multiplex PCR. The sample includes about 380,000 clones, over 90% seen only once; the top ten take about 0.02%. V dropped 8 bases and J dropped 6 bases, with 16 bases sitting between them. The CDR3 is 13 amino acids. From germline, CDR1 is MDHEN and CDR2 SYDVKM. This receptor was identified in a human donor. The rearrangement uses TRBV28 and TRBJ1-1; a weak D match, TRBD1 (5 bases). Sequencing was done on a sample of thymocytes. CDR3 DNA sequence: TGTGCCAGCCATGTGACTCGGGGCGCTGAAGCTTTCTTT. Protein product: CASHVTRGAEAFF.